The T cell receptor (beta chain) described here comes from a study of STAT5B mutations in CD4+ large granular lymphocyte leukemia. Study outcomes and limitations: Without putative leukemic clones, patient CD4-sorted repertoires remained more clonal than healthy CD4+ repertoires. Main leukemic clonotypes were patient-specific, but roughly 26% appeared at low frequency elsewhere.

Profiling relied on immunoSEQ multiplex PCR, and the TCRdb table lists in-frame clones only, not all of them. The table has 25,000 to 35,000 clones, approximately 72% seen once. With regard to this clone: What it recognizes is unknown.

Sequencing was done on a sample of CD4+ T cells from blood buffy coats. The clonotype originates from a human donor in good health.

The CDR3 here is CASSLGVTGSYEQYF. CDR3 coding DNA: TGTGCCAGCAGCTTAGGTGTGACAGGGTCCTACGAGCAGTACTTC. The chain recombines TRBV7-9 with TRBJ2-7, with 7 bases fitting TRBD1. CDR1 SEHNR and CDR2 FQNEAQ come from the germline V gene (reference sequence). The CDR3 contains 15 residues. Unmatched junction bases numbered 4, after V lost 1 base and J lost 1 base.